Listed below are T cell receptor beta chains from one sample, sequenced in a study of blood T cell repertoires in COVID-19. Libraries were prepared by immunoSEQ multiplex PCR; TCRdb keeps only in-frame clonotypes and omits some of them. The sample records some 200,000 clones, roughly 80% being singletons. Sequencing was done on a sample of peripheral blood. The receptor source for this set is a woman aged 25-40 years who had recovered from COVID-19. Each CDR3 is given with its conserved first and last residue. The order of the fields is J gene, D gene, V gene, clone size, CDR3 protein, CDR3 DNA. D genes are given only for firm matches. Clone size is shown for a subset of rows, as once, few, many or a class of expanded clone.

TRBJ2-3 | TRBD2 | TRBV5-1 | once | CASSKMTSRSTDTQYF | TGCGCCAGCAGCAAGATGACTAGCAGAAGCACAGATACGCAGTATTTT
TRBJ1-2 | TRBD1 | TRBV9 | few | CASSVSQGRSYGYTF | TGTGCCAGCAGCGTCTCACAGGGGAGGAGCTATGGCTACACCTTC
TRBJ2-2 | TRBD2 | TRBV12-5 | . | CASVREGGTGELFF | TGTGCTAGTGTGCGGGAGGGGGGCACCGGGGAGCTGTTTTTT
TRBJ2-7 | TRBD1 | TRBV6-5 | . | CASSNRGSYEQYF | TGTGCCAGCAGTAACAGGGGCTCCTACGAGCAGTACTTC
TRBJ1-6 | . | TRBV11-2 | . | CASSLERWGALHF | TGTGCCAGCAGCTTAGAAAGGTGGGGGGCCCTCCACTTT
TRBJ2-1 | TRBD2 | TRBV7-3 | . | CASRDGLAGGRGEQFF | TGTGCCAGCAGGGATGGACTAGCGGGAGGACGAGGTGAGCAGTTCTTC
TRBJ2-7 | TRBD1 | TRBV27 | . | CASSLGSDRGFRVEQYF | TGTGCCAGCAGTTTGGGATCGGACAGGGGGTTTAGAGTCGAGCAGTACTTC
TRBJ2-7 | TRBD2 | TRBV19 | . | CASSTREGEQYF | TGTGCCAGTAGTACTCGGGAGGGCGAGCAGTACTTC
TRBJ1-6 | . | TRBV27 | . | CASSLSTSSYNSPLHF | TGTGCCAGCAGTTTAAGCACGAGCTCCTATAATTCACCCCTCCACTTT
TRBJ1-2 | . | TRBV28 | . | CASSLSANYGYTF | TGTGCCAGCAGTTTATCAGCTAACTATGGCTACACCTTC
TRBJ1-3 | . | TRBV7-9 | few | CASSHPVGVGGGNTIYF | TGTGCCAGCAGCCACCCAGTCGGGGTCGGCGGTGGAAACACCATATATTTT
TRBJ1-4 | . | TRBV18 | . | CASSPSAAANEKLFF | TGTGCCAGCTCACCTTCGGCGGCGGCTAATGAAAAACTGTTTTTT
TRBJ1-5 | TRBD1 | TRBV6-5 | . | CASSITGGVEQPQHF | TGTGCCAGCAGTATTACAGGGGGCGTTGAACAGCCCCAGCATTTT
TRBJ1-4 | . | TRBV9 | . | CASSVFAGWNEKLFF | TGTGCCAGCAGCGTATTTGCAGGGTGGAATGAAAAACTGTTTTTT
TRBJ2-7 | . | TRBV19 | . | CASSPGGAPSSYEQYF | TGTGCCAGTAGTCCAGGCGGGGCCCCGAGCTCCTACGAGCAGTACTTC
TRBJ2-2 | . | TRBV11-2 | . | CASSVSDFHRELFF | TGTGCCAGCAGCGTCTCGGACTTCCACCGGGAGCTGTTTTTT
TRBJ2-7 | TRBD2 | TRBV5-4 | . | CASSLGLAGSYEQYF | TGTGCCAGCAGCTTAGGACTAGCGGGCTCCTACGAGCAGTACTTC
TRBJ2-7 | TRBD2 | TRBV28 | . | CASSYALAGHEQYF | TGTGCCAGCAGTTACGCACTAGCGGGGCACGAGCAGTACTTC
TRBJ1-2 | TRBD1 | TRBV5-6 | . | CASSLYGLDRAFGYTF | TGTGCCAGCAGTTTGTATGGGCTGGACAGGGCCTTTGGCTACACCTTC
TRBJ2-7 | TRBD2 | TRBV28 | . | CASSSGGGQLDYEQYF | TGTGCCAGCAGTTCCGGGGGGGGGCAGCTCGACTACGAGCAGTACTTC
TRBJ2-3 | . | TRBV30 | . | CAWSSGVADTQYF | TGTGCCTGGAGTTCGGGAGTGGCAGATACGCAGTATTTT
TRBJ2-3 | . | TRBV6-5 | few | CASAEGADTQYF | TGTGCCAGCGCAGAAGGGGCAGATACGCAGTATTTT
TRBJ2-3 | TRBD2 | TRBV5-1 | . | CASSSWTGPGLAGARTDTQYF | TGCGCCAGCAGCTCCTGGACAGGCCCGGGACTAGCGGGAGCACGCACAGATACGCAGTATTTT
TRBJ2-2 | TRBD2 | TRBV7-9 | few | CASSLGRLAGGTGELFF | TGTGCCAGCAGCTTAGGTCGACTAGCGGGAGGAACCGGGGAGCTGTTTTTT
TRBJ1-2 | TRBD1 | TRBV5-6 | . | CASSARDRHNYGYTF | TGTGCCAGCAGCGCCCGGGACAGGCATAACTATGGCTACACCTTC
TRBJ2-3 | . | TRBV6-5 | . | CASSSPPRDTQYF | TGTGCCAGCAGTTCTCCCCCTAGGGATACGCAGTATTTT
TRBJ2-4 | . | TRBV7-9 | . | CASSFIQDREKNIQYF | TGTGCCAGCAGCTTTATCCAGGACCGGGAAAAAAACATTCAGTACTTC
TRBJ2-1 | TRBD2 | TRBV24-1 | . | CATSTPSTPGLVPYNEQFF | TGTGCCACCAGTACCCCCTCAACCCCTGGACTAGTTCCCTACAATGAGCAGTTCTTC
TRBJ1-5 | . | TRBV18 | . | CASSAMRGKSNQPQHF | TGTGCCAGCTCAGCAATGAGAGGGAAGAGCAATCAGCCCCAGCATTTT
TRBJ2-2 | TRBD2 | TRBV7-3 | . | CATRGGTGELFF | TGTGCCACCCGCGGGGGGACCGGGGAGCTGTTTTTT
TRBJ1-1 | TRBD1 | TRBV4-2 | . | CASSQEGGRGAFF | TGTGCCAGCAGCCAAGAAGGGGGCCGAGGAGCTTTCTTT
TRBJ2-1 | . | TRBV29-1 | . | CSLEGSRVRHEQFF | TGCAGCCTCGAAGGTAGCAGGGTTCGGCATGAGCAGTTCTTC
TRBJ2-7 | . | TRBV2 | . | CASSLQQERF | TGTGCCAGCAGCCTCCAACAGGAGAGGTTC
TRBJ2-1 | . | TRBV18 | . | CASSPPESNEQFF | TGTGCCAGCTCACCACCGGAGAGCAATGAGCAGTTCTTC
TRBJ1-2 | . | TRBV5-6 | . | CASSLEAGPPGGYTF | TGTGCCAGCAGCTTGGAGGCGGGGCCTCCGGGGGGCTACACCTTC
TRBJ2-7 | TRBD2 | TRBV3-1/TRBV3-2 | . | CASRLAEHYEQYF | TGTGCCAGCAGGCTAGCGGAGCATTACGAGCAGTACTTC
TRBJ2-1 | . | TRBV7-9 | once | CASSLQQPDEQFF | TGTGCCAGCAGCTTACAACAGCCCGATGAGCAGTTCTTC
TRBJ2-7 | TRBD2 | TRBV28 | . | CASSSGLAGGYEQYF | TGTGCCAGCAGTTCTGGACTAGCGGGAGGATACGAGCAGTACTTC
TRBJ1-1 | . | TRBV7-2 | . | CASSLKRGGTEAFF | TGTGCCAGCAGCTTAAAGAGGGGGGGAACTGAAGCTTTCTTT